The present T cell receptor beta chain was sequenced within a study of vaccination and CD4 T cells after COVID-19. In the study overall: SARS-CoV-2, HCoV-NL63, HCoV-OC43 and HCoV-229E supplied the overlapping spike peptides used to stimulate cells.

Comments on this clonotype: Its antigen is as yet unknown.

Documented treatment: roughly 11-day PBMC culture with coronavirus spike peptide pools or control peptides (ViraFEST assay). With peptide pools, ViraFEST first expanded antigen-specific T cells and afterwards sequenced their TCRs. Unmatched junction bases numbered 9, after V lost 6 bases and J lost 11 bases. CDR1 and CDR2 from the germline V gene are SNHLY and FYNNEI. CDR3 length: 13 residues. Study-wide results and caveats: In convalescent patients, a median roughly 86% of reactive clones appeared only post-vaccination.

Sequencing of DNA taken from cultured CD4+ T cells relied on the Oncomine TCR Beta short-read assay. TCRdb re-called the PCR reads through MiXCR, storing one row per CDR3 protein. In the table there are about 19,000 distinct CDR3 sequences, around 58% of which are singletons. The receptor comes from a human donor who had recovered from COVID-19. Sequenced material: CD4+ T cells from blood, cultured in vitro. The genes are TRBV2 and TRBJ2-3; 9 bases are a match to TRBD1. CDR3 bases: TGTGCCAGCAGAGGACAGGGGACCGGGGGGCAGTATTTT. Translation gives CASRGQGTGGQYF.